This T cell receptor (beta chain) is from a study of CD8+ T cells in alopecia areata. Reverse transcribed after extraction, RNA yielded cDNA as the sequencing template. Clones were sequenced by immunoSEQ multiplex PCR, and TCRdb holds only the in-frame ones, with some missing. The table includes 90,000 to 120,000 clones, 84% detected once. V lost 5 bases, J lost 4 bases, and 7 bases lay in between. Looked up from germline, CDR1 is LGHNA and CDR2 is YNFKEQ. CDR3 length: 12 residues. The treatment is: oral pan-JAK inhibitor, 5-10 mg twice daily. The genes are TRBV4-2 and TRBJ2-3; D is unresolved. The source material was CD8+ T cells sorted from blood, sampled at week 24, from a patient treated with tofacitinib. The clonotype was recovered from a human donor with alopecia areata. CDR3: CASSWVADTQYF. CDR3 bases: TGTGCCAGCAGCTGGGTCGCAGATACGCAGTATTTT.